This entry lists 21 T cell receptor beta chains sequenced from one sample in a study of blood T cell repertoires in COVID-19. Clones were read by immunoSEQ multiplex PCR, and TCRdb kept only the in-frame ones, dropping some. The sample shows under 300,000 clones, around 88% of them seen only once. The sample was PBMCs or T cells enriched from blood (not recorded which). These receptors were taken from a woman aged 40-49 years with acute COVID-19.

As DNA, the CDR3 is TGTGCCAGCTCACGTATACCCGGGGGGCCCGACAATGAGCAGTTCTTC. It encodes CASSRIPGGPDNEQFF. This rearrangement joins TRBV18 to TRBJ2-1; tentatively, D is TRBD2 (7 bases). CDR3 length equals 16 residues. Trimming took 4 bases from V and 5 from J, leaving 18 bases between them. Germline V gene lookup returns CDR1 KGHSH and CDR2 LQKENI.

The chain has TRBV6-1 and TRBJ2-2; no definite D call. Germline V gene sequence: CDR1 MNHNS, CDR2 SASEGT. The CDR3 runs 14 residues. V was shortened by 2 bases and J by 5 bases, with 9 bases between the two germline ends. DNA for the CDR3: TGTGCCAGCAGTGAATTTATCGAGACCGGGGAGCTGTTTTTT. As protein: CASSEFIETGELFF.

The chain uses TRBV5-1 and TRBJ2-7, with D perhaps matching TRBD2 (6 bases). The germline V gene has CDR1 SGHRS and CDR2 YFSETQ. The CDR3 covers 15 residues. V gave up 0 bases and J gave up 5 bases, with 15 bases separating them. CDR3 sequence: CASSLVLGSDDEQYF. The CDR3 DNA reads TGCGCCAGCAGCTTGGTTCTCGGGAGTGACGACGAGCAGTACTTC.

The V gene is TRBV4-2, the J gene TRBJ2-2; TRBD2 aligns across 11 bases. Germline trimming cut 0 bases from V and 2 bases from J; bases unmatched to any gene: 8. Germline loops: CDR1 LGHNA, CDR2 YNFKEQ. This CDR3 is built from 19 residues. In nucleotides, the CDR3 is TGTGCCAGCAGCCAAGATCTACTAGCGGGAGATCTAAACACCGGGGAGCTGTTTTTT. This sequence encodes CASSQDLLAGDLNTGELFF.

This clone was picked up one time. The chain is built from TRBV12-3 or TRBV12-4 and TRBJ1-4; the D gene is possibly TRBD1 (5 bases). The length of the CDR3 is 12 residues. Trimming took 7 bases from V and 7 from J, leaving 10 bases between them. CDR3 bases: TGTGCCAGCAATTGGGGGGGTGAAAAACTGTTTTTT. It yields the protein CASNWGGEKLFF.

This chain connects TRBV5-1 to TRBJ1-1; possibly TRBD1 for D (5 bases). Deletions cut 3 bases from V and 10 bases from J, with 22 bases between. The CDR3 sequence is 15 residues long. Germline values: CDR1 SGHRS, CDR2 YFSETQ. The CDR3 sequence is CASSSGDRRTVGAFF. The CDR3 nucleotides are TGCGCCAGCAGCTCGGGGGATAGACGGACGGTAGGAGCTTTCTTT.

CDR3 in amino acids: CASSLGSVAYEQYF. Here the CDR3 DNA reads TGTGCCAGCAGCCTCGGGAGCGTTGCCTACGAGCAGTACTTC. The V and J genes are TRBV14 and TRBJ2-7, with D possibly TRBD2 on 6 matching bases. Trimming removed 4 bases from V and 2 bases from J, with 12 bases in between. CDR1 is SGHDN and CDR2 is FVKESK in the germline V gene. The CDR3 consists of 14 residues.

The chain combines TRBV30 with TRBJ2-2; tentatively, D is TRBD1 (7 bases). Trimming pared 3 bases from V and 8 bases from J, leaving 22 bases between. This CDR3 region has 16 residues. Per germline, CDR1 GTSNPN and CDR2 SVGIG (reference sequence). The CDR3 bases are TGTGCCTGGAGGGCCGGGTTCAGGGGGAGGTCGGGGGAGCTGTTTTTT. This gives the protein CAWRAGFRGRSGELFF. The whole variable domain, remainder taken from reference TRBV30 and TRBJ2-2, is SQTIHQWPATLVQPVGSPLSLECTVEGTSNPNLYWYRQAAGRGLQLLFYSVGIGQISSEVPQNLSASRPQDRQFILSSKKLLLSDSGFYLCAWRAGFRGRSGELFFGEGSRLTVL.

The rearrangement joins TRBV7-6 to TRBJ2-1, with D unresolved. Germline assignment: CDR1 SGHVS and CDR2 FNYEAQ. This CDR3 comprises 12 residues. Trimming took 4 bases from V and 8 from J, leaving 9 bases between them. CDR3 residues: CASSSRRDEQFF. CDR3 sequence (DNA): TGTGCCAGCAGCTCTCGCCGGGATGAGCAGTTCTTC.

V and J are TRBV5-8 and TRBJ1-5; TRBD1 matches at 8 bases. This CDR3 has 13 amino acids. The germline CDR1 and CDR2 sequences are SGHTS and YDEGEE. Trimming cost V 6 bases and J 5 bases; bases outside gene matches: 4. CDR3 sequence (DNA): TGTGCCAGCACCGTGGACAGGGATCAGCCCCAGCATTTT. Its protein is CASTVDRDQPQHF.

V and J are TRBV27 and TRBJ2-7; 10 nucleotides agree with TRBD2. V was clipped by 6 bases and J by 0 bases; unmatched bases: 5. The CDR3 is made up of 15 amino acids. Germline lookup yields CDR1 MNHEY and CDR2 SMNVEV (reference sequence). Here the CDR3 DNA reads TGTGCCAGCAGGGGACTAGCGAAGAGCTCCTACGAGCAGTACTTC. Translated, it gives CASRGLAKSSYEQYF.

The chain employs TRBV24-1 and TRBJ1-2; the match to TRBD1 covers 7 bases. The CDR3 spans 15 residues. Looked up from germline, CDR1 is KGHDR and CDR2 is SFDVKD. V was clipped by 4 bases and J by 4 bases; unmatched bases: 8. Written as DNA, the CDR3 is TGTGCCACCAGTGACCACGGGACAGAGGTCTATGGCTACACCTTC. Encoded protein: CATSDHGTEVYGYTF.

The gene calls are TRBV24-1 and TRBJ2-3; 11 positions match TRBD2. This CDR3 has 19 amino acids. The V segment lost 3 bases and the J segment 5 bases; nucleotides outside the gene matches: 15. Per the germline V gene, CDR1 is KGHDR and CDR2 is SFDVKD. The CDR3 DNA is TGTGCCACCAGTGATCCAAGTAGTAGCGGGAGGGCCTTGAGAGATACGCAGTATTTT. Amino acid sequence: CATSDPSSSGRALRDTQYF.

The chain uses TRBV5-4 and TRBJ1-6; tentative D call: TRBD1 (5 bases). With 0 bases removed from V and 6 bases from J, the gap between germline ends came to 7 bases. Germline-derived CDR1 and CDR2 are SGHNT and YYREEE (reference sequence). The CDR3 length is 14 residues. DNA for the CDR3: TGTGCCAGCAGCTTGGAGGGGCCTAATTCACCCCTCCACTTT. This encodes CASSLEGPNSPLHF.

This chain uses TRBV18 with TRBJ1-5; D not resolved. The CDR3 is made up of 15 amino acids. Germline CDR1 reads KGHSH; CDR2 reads LQKENI. With 2 bases removed from V and 4 bases from J, the gap between germline ends came to 12 bases. The CDR3 DNA follows: TGTGCCAGCTCACCAGCAGGCGGGTGGAATCAGCCCCAGCATTTT. It is translated as CASSPAGGWNQPQHF.

The gene calls are TRBV3-1 (or the pseudogene TRBV3-2) and TRBJ2-7, with TRBD2 matching 9 bases. CDR1 is LGHDT and CDR2 is YNNKEL in the germline V gene (reference sequence). The length of the CDR3 is 16 residues. After removal of 0 bases from V and 3 bases from J, the junction contained 6 bases not matched to a gene. CDR3 sequence: CASSQEGLAGDYEQYF. CDR3 nucleotide sequence: TGTGCCAGCAGCCAAGAGGGATTAGCGGGGGACTACGAGCAGTACTTC.

The J gene is TRBJ1-2, the V gene TRBV25-1; 7 nucleotides align to TRBD1. The CDR3 loop spans 14 amino acids. The germline CDR1 and CDR2 sequences are MGHDK and SYGVNS. With 5 bases clipped from V and 7 bases from J, the junction kept 10 bases outside the gene matches. The CDR3 DNA is TGTGCCAGCAGTCCAACAGGGGAGGAAAGTGGCTACACCTTC. Amino acids: CASSPTGEESGYTF.

The chain has TRBV30 and TRBJ1-5; D is ambiguous. V was pared by 1 base and J by 5 bases, with 9 bases between. The CDR3 contains 13 residues. Germline assignment: CDR1 GTSNPN and CDR2 SVGIG (reference sequence). CDR3 region: CAWSGGYDQPQHF. The CDR3 DNA is TGTGCCTGGAGTGGAGGGTACGATCAGCCCCAGCATTTT.

This chain joins TRBV7-2 and TRBJ2-1; 9 bases fit TRBD2. V lost 3 bases and J lost 0; bases outside the gene matches: 0. There are 15 residues in the CDR3. Looked up from germline, CDR1 is SGHTA and CDR2 is FQGNSA. The CDR3 protein is CASSFSGGSYNEQFF. CDR3 bases: TGTGCCAGCAGCTTTAGCGGGGGCTCCTACAATGAGCAGTTCTTC.

The chain links TRBV9 to TRBJ2-3, with TRBD1 identical over 8 bases. In germline, CDR1 is SGDLS, CDR2 YYNGEE. Trimming cost V 3 bases and J 5 bases; bases outside gene matches: 11. CDR3 length equals 16 residues. The CDR3 sequence: CASSAWTGKVEDTQYF. The DNA of the CDR3 is TGTGCCAGCAGCGCCTGGACAGGGAAGGTTGAAGATACGCAGTATTTT.

This clone has a handful of counts. The chain uses TRBV4-2 and TRBJ2-1; TRBD2 matches at 14 bases. After removal of 4 bases from V and 9 bases from J, the junction contained 2 bases not matched to a gene. The CDR3 runs 14 residues. CDR1 LGHNA and CDR2 YNFKEQ come from the germline V gene. CDR3 coding DNA: TGTGCCAGCAGCCTAGGACTAGCGGGAGGTGAGCAGTTCTTC. Encoded protein: CASSLGLAGGEQFF.